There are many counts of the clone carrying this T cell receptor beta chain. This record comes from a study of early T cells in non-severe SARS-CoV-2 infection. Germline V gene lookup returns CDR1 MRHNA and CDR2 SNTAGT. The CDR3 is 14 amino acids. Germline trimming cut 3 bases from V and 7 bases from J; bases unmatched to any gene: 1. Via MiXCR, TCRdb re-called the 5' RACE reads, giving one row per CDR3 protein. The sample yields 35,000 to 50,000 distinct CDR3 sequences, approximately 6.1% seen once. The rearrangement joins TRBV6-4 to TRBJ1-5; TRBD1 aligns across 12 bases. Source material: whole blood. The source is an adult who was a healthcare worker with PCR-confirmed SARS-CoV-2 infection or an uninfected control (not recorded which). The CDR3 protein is CASSEGTGGQPQHF. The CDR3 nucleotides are TGTGCCAGCAGTGAAGGGACAGGGGGCCAGCCCCAGCATTTT.